Here is one T cell receptor beta chain with its context. Per the germline V gene, CDR1 is SGDLS and CDR2 is YYNGEE. The CDR3 is 15 amino acids. Trimming took 0 bases from V and 0 from J, leaving 9 bases between them. This record belongs to a study of blood T cell repertoires in COVID-19. About the research overall: From the United States, Italy and Spain came samples of acute and convalescent COVID-19. PBMCs, B-cell-depleted T cells, or T cells were the source of the cDNA or gDNA that made up the material.

Those enrolled in Seattle joined during active infection and were followed longitudinally afterward. Original methodology: Nucleated cell number was recorded as an estimate derived from reference gene primer amplification. The assay was immunoSEQ multiplex PCR, and TCRdb's table has in-frame clones only and misses some. That table gives V, J and clone size, and the DNA gave D and trimming. The repertoire has about 440,000 clones, 88% of them found once; the top ten carry roughly 12%. The origin of this receptor is a woman between 45 and 60 years old with COVID-19, enrolled during active disease. The chain couples TRBV9 to TRBJ1-1; TRBD1 might be the D (5 bases). Sequencing input: peripheral blood. CDR3 sequence: CASSVATGLNTEAFF. The CDR3 DNA is TGTGCCAGCAGCGTAGCTACAGGTTTGAACACTGAAGCTTTCTTT. The full variable domain, completed using reference TRBV9 and TRBJ1-1, is DSGVTQTPKHLITATGQRVTLRCSPRSGDLSVYWYQQSLDQGLQFLIQYYNGEERAKGNILERFSAQQFPDLHSELNLSSLELGDSALYFCASSVATGLNTEAFFGQGTRLTVV.